This T cell receptor (beta chain) was profiled in a study of T cell repertoires in cytomegalovirus infection. Study in general: Matching HLA type, along with CMV infection, was indicated by public TCR beta signatures. Study-level findings and limits: The ex vivo response was dominated by HLA-C-restricted CMV-specific TCR beta clonotypes. Carriers of CMV and the relevant HLA type were discriminated by public TCR beta frequency.

TCRdb fed the reads into MiXCR, producing one record per CDR3 protein. The table has some 350,000 distinct CDR3 sequences, 15% to 20% seen once; the top ten hold less than 9.5%. A remark on this clonotype: Its target is not known.

The CDR3 length is 16 residues. Germline CDR1 reads SNHLY; CDR2 reads FYNNEI. Germline trimming cut 5 bases from V and 6 bases from J; bases unmatched to any gene: 8. The sequenced sample consisted of PBMCs. The origin of this receptor is a human donor in good health (CMV status not recorded). Some clones in this sample may be carry-over from other donors' samples. The gene calls are TRBV2 and TRBJ2-3; TRBD2 matches at 13 bases. Written as DNA, the CDR3 is TGTGCCAGCAGTCCGCCCCCGGGACTAGCGGGGGATACGCAGTATTTT. Protein product: CASSPPPGLAGDTQYF. The full variable domain, completed using reference TRBV2 and TRBJ2-3, is EPEVTQTPSHQVTQMGQEVILRCVPISNHLYFYWYRQILGQKVEFLVSFYNNEISEKSEIFDDQFSVERPDGSNFTLKIRSTKLEDSAMYFCASSPPPGLAGDTQYFGPGTRLTVL.